This T cell receptor (beta chain) was identified during a study of CD8 T cells in Susac syndrome. Study at large: Roughly six sequenced Susac syndrome patients had clinically active disease, while about 8 were in remission.

RNA totalling roughly 0.45 to 1 ug underwent reverse transcription with random hexamers. TCRdb re-called the immunoSEQ multiplex PCR reads with MiXCR, one entry per CDR3 protein. The sample includes roughly 130,000 distinct CDR3 sequences, 96% seen only once; the top ten take about 0.14%. V lost 0 bases to trimming and J lost 0 bases; unmatched junction nucleotides: 3. The CDR3 has 17 residues. Germline-derived CDR1 and CDR2 are SGHDT and YYEEEE. Material: CD4+ T cells from PBMCs. The origin of this receptor is a human donor with Susac syndrome. The V call is TRBV5-6, the J call TRBJ2-6, with 7 bases matching TRBD1. As DNA, the CDR3 is TGTGCCAGCAGCTTGGACAGGGGCACCTCTGGGGCCAACGTCCTGACTTTC. This translates into CASSLDRGTSGANVLTF.